A single T cell receptor beta chain is shown here with its context. Its antigen is still unknown. CDR1 and CDR2 from the germline V gene are SEHNR and FQNEAQ (reference sequence). Trimming took off 1 base at V and 4 bases at J, with 4 bases between the two ends. The CDR3 is 12 amino acids. These data belong to a study of glioma-infiltrating T cells after dendritic cell vaccination. About the research overall: Dendritic cells derived from monocytes and pulsed with autologous tumor lysate formed the vaccine.

Data came from immunoSEQ multiplex PCR; TCRdb stores just in-frame clones and leaves some out. Here the sample spans 55,000 to 75,000 clones, approximately 83% being singletons. The time point: after dendritic cell vaccination, including at tumor progression/relapse. All glioblastoma patients lacked an isocitrate dehydrogenase mutation. Study-level findings and limits: Only a small number of patients had complete blood and tumor samples.

This material consisted of blood, taken after dendritic cell vaccination. The chain employs TRBV7-9 and TRBJ1-1; D unclear. The TCR sequence derives from a human donor with glioblastoma. The CDR3: CASSLVLTEAFF. The DNA for the CDR3 is TGTGCCAGCAGCTTAGTTCTCACTGAAGCTTTCTTT. The variable domain in full, with the rest retrieved from reference TRBV7-9 and TRBJ1-1, is DTGVSQNPRHKITKRGQNVTFRCDPISEHNRLYWYRQTLGQGPEFLTYFQNEAQLEKSRLLSDRFSAERPKGSFSTLEIQRTEQGDSAMYLCASSLVLTEAFFGQGTRLTVV.